The next 19 T cell receptor beta chains were all read from a single sample in a study of blood T cell repertoires in COVID-19. Assay used: immunoSEQ multiplex PCR; TCRdb lists only in-frame clones, some missing. The sample includes hundreds of thousands of clones, around 86% of them seen just once. The material sequenced was PBMCs or T cells enriched from blood (not recorded which). All receptors come from a woman between 45 and 65 years old who had recovered from COVID-19.

The CDR3 bases are TGTGCCAGCAGCGCGGACAGGAACACGCAGTATTTT. As protein: CASSADRNTQYF. The chain recombines TRBV7-3 with TRBJ2-3, with TRBD1 matching over 7 bases. V shed 5 bases and J 9 bases; nucleotides not matched to a gene: 5. CDR1 is SGHTA, CDR2 FQGTGA, per germline. The CDR3 extends over 12 amino acids. Full variable domain (remainder filled in from reference TRBV7-3 and TRBJ2-3): GAGVSQTPSNKVTEKGKYVELRCDPISGHTALYWYRQSLGQGPEFLIYFQGTGAADDSGLPNDRFFAVRPEGSVSTLKIQRTERGDSAVYLCASSADRNTQYFGPGTRLTVL.

The rearrangement joins TRBV5-4 to TRBJ2-7; the D gene is possibly TRBD2 (6 bases). From germline, CDR1 is SGHNT and CDR2 YYREEE (reference sequence). With 0 bases removed from V and 2 bases from J, the gap between germline ends came to 12 bases. CDR3 size: 15 residues. CDR3 DNA: TGTGCCAGCAGCTTGGCCAACGGGGGAACCTACGAGCAGTACTTC. It is translated as CASSLANGGTYEQYF.

This clone was picked up one time. The chain employs TRBV11-1 and TRBJ2-2, with D possibly matching TRBD1 (6 bases). Germline CDR1 SGHAT, CDR2 FQDESV (reference sequence). This CDR3 region has 16 residues. Between the trimmed V and J ends, which lost 5 bases and 4 bases, there was a span of 17 bases. The CDR3 DNA is TGTGCCAGCAGCCCCCGCAGGGGCTTGAGCACCGGGGAGCTGTTTTTT. It yields the protein CASSPRRGLSTGELFF.

V usage is TRBV7-8 and J usage is TRBJ2-1; D is unresolved. Germline lookup yields CDR1 SGHVS and CDR2 FQNEAQ. Trimming stripped 5 bases from V and 5 bases from J, with 16 bases between. The CDR3 sequence is 15 residues long. CDR3 amino acids: CASSPTRLINNEQFF. DNA of the CDR3: TGTGCCAGCAGCCCCACGCGGCTAATTAACAATGAGCAGTTCTTC.

This chain connects TRBV21-1 to TRBJ2-7; the table assigns TRBD2, which was not confirmed against the DNA. TRBV21-1 has pseudogene status. The length of the CDR3 is 15 residues. CDR3 amino acids: CASSSGTPWRIEQYF. CDR3 bases: TGTGCCAGCAGCAGCGGGACTCCGTGGAGGATCGAGCAGTACTTC.

This clone came up a few times. J is TRBJ1-1 and V is TRBV24-1, with a tentative D call TRBD1 (6 bases). CDR3 length: 13 residues. V lost 7 bases and J 3 bases, leaving 11 bases between the germline ends. The germline gives CDR1 KGHDR, CDR2 SFDVKD. In nucleotides, the CDR3 is TGTGCCACCAGGGAAACAGGGTACACTGAAGCTTTCTTT. This gives the protein CATRETGYTEAFF.

The chain uses TRBV19 and TRBJ1-2; D perhaps matches TRBD1 (5 bases). This CDR3 spans 14 amino acids. Trimming stripped 5 bases from V and 5 bases from J, with 15 bases between. The V gene's germline CDR1 is LNHDA and CDR2 SQIVND (reference sequence). CDR3: CASSRRQTHYGYTF. CDR3 coding DNA: TGTGCCAGTAGTCGGAGACAGACGCATTATGGCTACACCTTC.

This clone has only a few counts. The rearrangement joins TRBV9 to TRBJ2-3, with TRBD1 as a possible D gene (6 bases). Germline loops: CDR1 SGDLS, CDR2 YYNGEE. V was pared by 0 bases and J by 2 bases, with 10 bases between. The CDR3 has 15 amino acids. The CDR3 coding sequence is TGTGCCAGCAGCGTAGCGACAGGAGCCACAGATACGCAGTATTTT. Its translation: CASSVATGATDTQYF. Full variable domain (rest looked up from reference TRBV9 and TRBJ2-3): DSGVTQTPKHLITATGQRVTLRCSPRSGDLSVYWYQQSLDQGLQFLIQYYNGEERAKGNILERFSAQQFPDLHSELNLSSLELGDSALYFCASSVATGATDTQYFGPGTRLTVL.

J is TRBJ2-1 and V is TRBV6-5; the match to TRBD2 covers 9 bases. The germline V gene encodes CDR1 MNHEY and CDR2 SVGAGI. The CDR3 totals 15 residues. V shed 3 bases, J shed 8 bases, and the junction held 8 bases outside the gene matches. CDR3 sequence: CASSYVAGVADEQFF. In nucleotides, the CDR3 is TGTGCCAGCAGTTATGTAGCGGGAGTGGCGGATGAGCAGTTCTTC.

Here the CDR3 reads CASSSRDSIFHGYTF. The CDR3 DNA is TGTGCCAGCAGCTCCCGGGACAGTATTTTCCATGGCTACACCTTC. This rearrangement joins TRBV9 to TRBJ1-2, with 7 bases identical to TRBD1. The V gene's germline CDR1 is SGDLS and CDR2 YYNGEE. Trimming took 4 bases from V and 6 from J; bases not matched to a gene: 12. The CDR3 has 15 amino acids. Full variable domain (remainder filled in from reference TRBV9 and TRBJ1-2): DSGVTQTPKHLITATGQRVTLRCSPRSGDLSVYWYQQSLDQGLQFLIQYYNGEERAKGNILERFSAQQFPDLHSELNLSSLELGDSALYFCASSSRDSIFHGYTFGSGTRLTVV.

The rearrangement uses TRBV14 and TRBJ1-4; D gene unclear. CDR1 and CDR2 from the germline V gene are SGHDN and FVKESK. The V end was cut by 4 bases, the J end by 7 bases, with 13 bases between. The CDR3 loop spans 14 amino acids. The CDR3 loop is CASSPDLRSEKLFF. The CDR3 nucleotides read TGTGCCAGCAGCCCAGATCTAAGATCTGAAAAACTGTTTTTT.

This clone was recorded once. V is TRBV3-1 (or the pseudogene TRBV3-2) and J is TRBJ2-5, with unresolved D. The germline V and J ends were trimmed by 0 bases and 5 bases, with 16 bases remaining between them. Germline lookup yields CDR1 LGHDT and CDR2 YNNKEL (reference sequence). The CDR3 contains 16 residues. CDR3 coding DNA: TGTGCCAGCAGCCAAGATCTTGGCCCAGCGAAGGAGACCCAGTACTTC. As protein: CASSQDLGPAKETQYF.

CDR3 DNA sequence: TGTGCCAGCACCTCAGGGGGCTCACCCCTCCACTTT. Amino acids: CASTSGGSPLHF. The chain links TRBV28 to TRBJ1-6, with 8 positions matching TRBD1. The length of the CDR3 is 12 residues. With 7 bases clipped from V and 10 bases from J, the junction kept 3 bases outside the gene matches. Germline CDR1 and CDR2: MDHEN and SYDVKM.

The chain is built from TRBV7-2 and TRBJ2-5; no clear D gene. Between the trimmed V and J ends, which lost 2 bases and 1 base, there was a span of 8 bases. Germline-derived CDR1 and CDR2 are SGHTA and FQGNSA. This CDR3 contains 14 residues. The CDR3 DNA reads TGTGCCAGCAGCTTATCTGAGGCCCAAGAGACCCAGTACTTC. Encoded protein: CASSLSEAQETQYF. The full variable domain, in which reference TRBV7-2 and TRBJ2-5 provide the parts outside the CDR3, is GAGVSQSPSNKVTEKGKDVELRCDPISGHTALYWYRQSLGQGLEFLIYFQGNSAPDKSGLPSDRFSAERTGGSVSTLTIQRTQQEDSAVYLCASSLSEAQETQYFGPGTRLLVL.

This rearrangement joins TRBV23-1 to TRBJ1-1; 10 positions agree with TRBD1. TRBV23-1 is treated as an ORF (open reading frame) with a function not yet certain. This CDR3 spans 18 amino acids. J lost 0 bases, V lost 3 bases, and 10 bases had no gene match. CDR3 in DNA: TGCGCCAGCAGTCATAAAGACAGGGGGCCTTTTTTGAACACTGAAGCTTTCTTT. Encoded protein: CASSHKDRGPFLNTEAFF.

V is TRBV20-1 and J is TRBJ1-6, with D possibly matching TRBD1 (6 bases). There are 13 residues in the CDR3. V dropped 3 bases and J dropped 9 bases, with 12 bases sitting between them. Germline lookup yields CDR1 DFQATT and CDR2 SNEGSKA (reference sequence). The CDR3 DNA sequence: TGCAGTGCTAGTGGGGGGCGGCGTTCACCCCTCCACTTT. Amino acid sequence: CSASGGRRSPLHF.

The chain is built from TRBV5-5 and TRBJ1-4, with D perhaps matching TRBD1 (5 bases). CDR1 and CDR2 from the germline V gene are SGHKS and YYEKEE (reference sequence). CDR3 length: 18 amino acids. Trimming removed 0 bases from V and 5 bases from J, with 20 bases in between. CDR3 sequence reads: CASSLGPRRGHLNEKLFF. CDR3 DNA sequence: TGTGCCAGCAGCTTGGGCCCAAGAAGGGGTCACCTCAATGAAAAACTGTTTTTT.

V is TRBV29-1 and J is TRBJ1-2, with TRBD1 matching 8 bases. The CDR3 totals 15 residues. The ends lost 7 bases at V and 4 bases at J; junction bases unmatched: 14. The germline gives CDR1 SQVTM, CDR2 ANQGSEA. CDR3 protein: CSDRSRGPWGYGYTF. The CDR3 bases are TGCAGCGACAGATCCAGGGGGCCGTGGGGCTATGGCTACACCTTC.

The V and J genes are TRBV6-5 and TRBJ1-1; possible D gene TRBD1, 5 bases. Germline CDR1 MNHEY, CDR2 SVGAGI. Trimming took 5 bases from V and 5 from J, leaving 15 bases between them. CDR3 length: 14 residues. The DNA for the CDR3 is TGTGCCAGCAGTCCCCCGGGGGGGAAGACTGAAGCTTTCTTT. Protein: CASSPPGGKTEAFF.